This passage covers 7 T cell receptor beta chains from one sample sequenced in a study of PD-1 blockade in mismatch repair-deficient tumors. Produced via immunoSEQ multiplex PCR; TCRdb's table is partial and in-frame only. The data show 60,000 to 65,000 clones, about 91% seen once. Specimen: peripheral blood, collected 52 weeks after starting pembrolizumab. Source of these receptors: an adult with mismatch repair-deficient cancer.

The CDR3 protein is CAIRVDRNYGYTF. The CDR3 DNA is TGTGCCATCAGAGTTGACAGAAACTATGGCTACACCTTC. The gene calls are TRBV10-3 and TRBJ1-2; D may be TRBD1 (5 bases). CDR1 is ENHRY and CDR2 is SYGVKD in the germline V gene. V was clipped by 6 bases and J by 2 bases, with 10 bases between them. The CDR3 contains 13 residues.

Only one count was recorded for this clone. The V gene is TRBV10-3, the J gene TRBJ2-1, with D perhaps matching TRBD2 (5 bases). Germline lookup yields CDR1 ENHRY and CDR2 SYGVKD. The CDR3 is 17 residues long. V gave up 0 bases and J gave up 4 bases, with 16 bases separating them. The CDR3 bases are TGTGCCATCAGTGAGTCGGTAGGGAAGCGGATGTACAATGAGCAGTTCTTC. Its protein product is CAISESVGKRMYNEQFF.

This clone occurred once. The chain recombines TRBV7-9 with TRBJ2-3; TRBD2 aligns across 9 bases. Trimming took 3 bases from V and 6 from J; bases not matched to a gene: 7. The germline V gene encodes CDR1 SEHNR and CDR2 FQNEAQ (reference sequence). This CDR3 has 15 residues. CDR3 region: CASSLTSGSGDTQYF. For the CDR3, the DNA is TGTGCCAGCAGCTTGACTAGCGGCTCGGGGGATACGCAGTATTTT.

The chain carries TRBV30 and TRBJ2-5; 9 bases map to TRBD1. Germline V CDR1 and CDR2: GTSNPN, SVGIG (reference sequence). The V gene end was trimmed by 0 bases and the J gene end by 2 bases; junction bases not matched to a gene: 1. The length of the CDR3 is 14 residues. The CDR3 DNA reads TGTGCCTGGAGTGTAGGGACAGGGCAAGAGACCCAGTACTTC. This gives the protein CAWSVGTGQETQYF.

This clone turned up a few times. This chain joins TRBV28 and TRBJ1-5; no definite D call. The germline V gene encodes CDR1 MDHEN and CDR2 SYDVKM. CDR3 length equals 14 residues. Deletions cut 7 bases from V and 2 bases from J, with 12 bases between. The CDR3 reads CASISVRGNQPQHF. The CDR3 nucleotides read TGTGCCAGCATCTCCGTGAGGGGCAATCAGCCCCAGCATTTT.

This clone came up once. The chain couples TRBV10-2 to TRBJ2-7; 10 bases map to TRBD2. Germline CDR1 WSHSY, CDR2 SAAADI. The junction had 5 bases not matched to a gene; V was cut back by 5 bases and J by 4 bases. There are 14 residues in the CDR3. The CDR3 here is CASSLSGRVYEQYF. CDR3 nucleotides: TGCGCCAGCAGTTTAAGCGGGAGGGTTTACGAGCAGTACTTC.

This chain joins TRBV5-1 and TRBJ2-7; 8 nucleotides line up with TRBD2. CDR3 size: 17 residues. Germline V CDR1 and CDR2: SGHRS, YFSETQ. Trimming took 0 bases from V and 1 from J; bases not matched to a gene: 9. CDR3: CASSLAPGSGISYEQYF. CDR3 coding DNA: TGCGCCAGCAGCTTGGCCCCGGGTAGCGGGATTTCCTACGAGCAGTACTTC.